Listed below are T cell receptor beta chains from one sample, sequenced in a study of blood T cell repertoires in COVID-19. Generated by immunoSEQ multiplex PCR, the TCRdb table keeps only in-frame clones and is missing some. This sample has around 190,000 clones; 84% occur once, and the top ten carry around 14%. Sequencing input: peripheral blood. These receptors were collected from a human donor in a cohort sampled during active COVID-19. Each CDR3 is given with its conserved first and last residue. D genes are given only for firm matches. Expanded clones get a size class; other rows say once, few or many, or leave the size out.

TRBV6-9	.	TRBD2	15	TRBJ2-2	TGTGCCAGCATTTCACTAGCGGAGAACACCGGGGAGCTGTTTTTT	CASISLAENTGELFF
TRBV2	.	TRBD2	17	TRBJ2-2	TGTGCCAGCAGAGGGAAAACTAGCGGGAGTCACACCGGGGAGCTGTTTTTT	CASRGKTSGSHTGELFF
TRBV5-1	.	TRBD1	16	TRBJ2-7	TGCGCCAGCAGCTTGGTGTCAGACAGGGGGTTTTACGAGCAGTACTTC	CASSLVSDRGFYEQYF
TRBV7-8	few	TRBD2	18	TRBJ2-7	TGTGCCAGCAGCTTAGAGCGGGATAAGAGAGGGTCAGACTACGAGCAGTACTTC	CASSLERDKRGSDYEQYF
TRBV27	.	TRBD2	14	TRBJ2-1	TGTGCCAGCAGTCCGGGGACTAGCGGGAATTGGCAGTTCTTC	CASSPGTSGNWQFF
TRBV4-1	.	.	15	TRBJ2-3	TGCGCCAGCAGCCAAGATAGAAACCGACCGGGTACGCAGTATTTT	CASSQDRNRPGTQYF
TRBV4-1	.	TRBD2	13	TRBJ2-7	TGCGCCAGCAGCTCACGGGAGGGCCTCGAGCAGTACTTC	CASSSREGLEQYF
TRBV4-1	.	TRBD1	17	TRBJ2-1	TGCGCCAGCAGCCAAGGAAGGGGACAGGGCTACTACAATGAGCAGTTCTTC	CASSQGRGQGYYNEQFF
TRBV28	few	TRBD2	16	TRBJ2-7	TGTGCCAGCAGGTACCGTGAAGCGGGAGGAACCTACGAGCAGTACTTC	CASRYREAGGTYEQYF
TRBV6-6	.	TRBD2	16	TRBJ2-3	TGTGCCAGCAGTTCCCGCGGTCTAGCGGAGCGTGGGGGGCAGTATTTT	CASSSRGLAERGGQYF
TRBV18	.	TRBD2	13	TRBJ2-5	TGTGCCAGCTCACCGGGACTAGGAGAGACCCAGTACTTC	CASSPGLGETQYF
TRBV21-1	.	.	17	TRBJ2-1	TGTGCCAGCAGCCACAAGGGACTAGCGGTCATCTACAATGAGCAGTTCTTC	CASSHKGLAVIYNEQFF
TRBV9	.	.	14	TRBJ1-3	TGTGCCAGCAGCGACGGGACTCCCGGAAACACCATATATTTT	CASSDGTPGNTIYF
TRBV27	.	TRBD1	16	TRBJ2-7	TGTGCCAGCAGTTTATCAGGGGGCGGAATCTCCTACGAGCAGTACTTC	CASSLSGGGISYEQYF
TRBV5-5	.	.	13	TRBJ1-2	TGTGCCAGCAGCTTTGAGGGAAACTATGGCTACACCTTC	CASSFEGNYGYTF
TRBV4-2	.	TRBD2	15	TRBJ2-5	TGTGCCAGCAGCCAAGAGGCAGGGAGGGCAGAGACCCAGTACTTC	CASSQEAGRAETQYF
TRBV27	.	TRBD1	14	TRBJ1-1	TGTGCCAGCAGTTTGGGACAGGCCGGCACTGAAGCTTTCTTT	CASSLGQAGTEAFF
TRBV28	.	TRBD1	14	TRBJ1-4	TGTGCCAGCAACCCGACAGGGCCTAATGAAAAACTGTTTTTT	CASNPTGPNEKLFF
TRBV4-1	.	.	15	TRBJ1-1	TGCGCCAGCAGCCAAGTTTTTCTCGGGAACACTGAAGCTTTCTTT	CASSQVFLGNTEAFF
TRBV11-2	.	.	12	TRBJ2-7	TGTGCCAGCAACCAGGACAGTTACGAGCAGTACTTC	CASNQDSYEQYF
TRBV2	.	.	13	TRBJ2-3	TGTGCCAGCAACAGCCCTTACACAGATACGCAGTATTTT	CASNSPYTDTQYF
TRBV9	.	.	14	TRBJ2-7	TGTGCCAGCAGCGTTGGTGTTAGCTCCTACGAGCAGTACTTC	CASSVGVSSYEQYF
TRBV2	.	.	16	TRBJ1-5	TGTGCCAGCAGAGGCCAGGGCGGATATAGCAATCAGCCCCAGCATTTT	CASRGQGGYSNQPQHF
TRBV7-6	.	TRBD2	16	TRBJ2-5	TGTGCCAGCAGCCCAGTCGGACTAGCGGGAGCGGAGACCCAGTACTTC	CASSPVGLAGAETQYF
TRBV7-2	.	TRBD1	15	TRBJ2-1	TGTGCCAGCAGCAAGACAGGGGGCGCATCGCATGAGCAGTTCTTC	CASSKTGGASHEQFF
TRBV27	.	.	14	TRBJ1-1	TGTGCCAGCAGTCCCTCTGGCCCCAACACTGAAGCTTTCTTT	CASSPSGPNTEAFF
TRBV23-1	few	TRBD1	15	TRBJ2-2	TGCGCCAGCAGTTGGACAGGGGCTAACACCGGGGAGCTGTTTTTT	CASSWTGANTGELFF
TRBV19	.	.	15	TRBJ1-3	TGTGCCAGTAGTACGGGGACTTTCTCTGGAAACACCATATATTTT	CASSTGTFSGNTIYF
TRBV4-1	.	TRBD2	16	TRBJ2-2	TGCGCCAGCAGCCTCGGCCTAGCGGCGAACACCGGGGAGCTGTTTTTT	CASSLGLAANTGELFF
TRBV18	.	.	14	TRBJ2-6	TGTGCCAGCTCCCCTATATCTGGGGCCAACGTCCTGACTTTC	CASSPISGANVLTF
TRBV28	.	.	18	TRBJ2-3	TGTGCCAGCAGTTTAGAATCGACAGTAGGGCTTTCCACAGATACGCAGTATTTT	CASSLESTVGLSTDTQYF
TRBV4-2	.	.	13	TRBJ2-2	TGTGCCAGCAGCCAAGGTCTTGGCCGGGAGCTGTTTTTT	CASSQGLGRELFF
TRBV7-9	.	TRBD2	16	TRBJ2-3	TGTGCCAGCAGCCTAACTAGCGGAACTAGCACAGATACGCAGTATTTT	CASSLTSGTSTDTQYF
TRBV7-2	.	.	14	TRBJ2-3	TGTGCCAGCAGCTTCCGTAGCGTTACAGATACGCAGTATTTT	CASSFRSVTDTQYF
TRBV5-4	once	.	14	TRBJ2-2	TGTGCCAGCAGCTTGGAGCAGGAGGACGGGGAGCTGTTTTTT	CASSLEQEDGELFF
TRBV6-5	.	.	12	TRBJ1-2	TGTGCCAACAAACCGGGGAACTATGGCTACACCTTC	CANKPGNYGYTF
TRBV29-1	once	.	13	TRBJ2-7	TGCAGCGTTTCCGGGACAAACCCCTACGAGCAGTACTTC	CSVSGTNPYEQYF
TRBV2	few	.	14	TRBJ1-2	TGTGCCAGCACCCGACTGCTTAAAAACTATGGCTACACCTTC	CASTRLLKNYGYTF
TRBV27	.	TRBD2	17	TRBJ2-1	TGTGCCAGCAGTTTTGCGGGAGGCCGCCTCTCCAACAATGAGCAGTTCTTC	CASSFAGGRLSNNEQFF
TRBV28	.	TRBD1	15	TRBJ2-7	TGTGCCAGCAGTTTTACGGGGACAGGGTCCTACGAGCAGTACTTC	CASSFTGTGSYEQYF
TRBV30	.	.	16	TRBJ2-4	TGTGCCTGGAGTGGGTTGGCAGGTCTAGCCAAAAACATTCAGTACTTC	CAWSGLAGLAKNIQYF
TRBV9	.	TRBD2	15	TRBJ2-5	TGTGCCAGCAGCGTAGACAGCGGGAGTATGGAGACCCAGTACTTC	CASSVDSGSMETQYF
TRBV19	.	.	14	TRBJ1-5	TGTGCCAGTAGTATCCGCAGGGGCAATCAGCCCCAGCATTTT	CASSIRRGNQPQHF
TRBV27	.	TRBD1	15	TRBJ2-1	TGTGCCAGCGGAATACAGGGGGAATCCTACAATGAGCAGTTCTTC	CASGIQGESYNEQFF
TRBV18	.	TRBD2	16	TRBJ2-1	TGTGCCAGCTCACCACCGACTAGCGGGGTAAATGGTGAGCAGTTCTTC	CASSPPTSGVNGEQFF
TRBV2	.	TRBD1	16	TRBJ2-2	TGTGCCAGCAGTCTCCGGGACAGAGCGAACACCGGGGAGCTGTTTTTT	CASSLRDRANTGELFF
TRBV7-9	.	.	16	TRBJ2-7	TGTGCCAGCAGCTTAGACCTGGGGCTAACTTCCTACGAGCAGTACTTC	CASSLDLGLTSYEQYF
TRBV24-1	once	.	12	TRBJ1-2	TGTGCCACCAGTGGAATCGAGGGCGGCTACACCTTC	CATSGIEGGYTF
TRBV5-8	.	.	16	TRBJ2-3	TGTGCCAGCAGCTTGGGGCAGCGAACTAGCACAGATACGCAGTATTTT	CASSLGQRTSTDTQYF
TRBV23-1	.	.	17	TRBJ2-7	TGCGCCAGCAGTCAATCCGGGGTCCCGCGTCCCGCCGACGAGCAGTACTTC	CASSQSGVPRPADEQYF
TRBV13	.	.	16	TRBJ1-2	TGTGCCAGCAGCTTAGGCCAATCGCCTATGTATTATGGCTACACCTTC	CASSLGQSPMYYGYTF
TRBV7-2	once	TRBD2	14	TRBJ2-7	TGTGCCAGCGCCTCGGGGACTAGTCCCTACGAGCAGTACTTC	CASASGTSPYEQYF
TRBV30	few	.	11	TRBJ2-7	TGTGCCTGGAGCCCAGGGGGGGAGCAGTACTTC	CAWSPGGEQYF
TRBV6-4	.	.	16	TRBJ2-1	TGTGCCAGCAGTGACTCGCCCCCCGAACCGACAGGCTCCTGGGTCTTC	CASSDSPPEPTGSWVF
TRBV9	once	TRBD1	15	TRBJ2-5	TGTGCCAGCAGCCCTCGACAGGGCGTGCAGGAGACCCAGTACTTC	CASSPRQGVQETQYF
TRBV7-8	.	TRBD2	16	TRBJ2-1	TGTGCCAGCAGCTCGACTAGCGGGAGAGGGGTGGGTGAGCAGTTCTTC	CASSSTSGRGVGEQFF
TRBV11-1	.	TRBD2	13	TRBJ2-5	TGTGCCAGCAGCTTAAGCGGGGGGGAGACCCAGTACTTC	CASSLSGGETQYF
TRBV2	.	TRBD1	13	TRBJ1-4	TGTGCCAGCAGGGGACAGCTTAATGAAAAACTGTTTTTT	CASRGQLNEKLFF